This TCR beta chain appears in the sequencing data of a study of T cell changes during pregnancy in multiple sclerosis. The method was immunoSEQ multiplex PCR; TCRdb's version includes in-frame clones alone and lacks a portion of them. The sample consists of over 30,000 clones, approximately 91% of them appearing once. This CDR3 contains 15 residues. Germline assignment: CDR1 SGHNT and CDR2 YYREEE (reference sequence). With 5 bases removed from V and 0 bases from J, the gap between germline ends came to 9 bases. The sequenced sample was CD4+ T cells from peripheral blood mononuclear cells, obtained in the third trimester of pregnancy. The chain recombines TRBV5-4 with TRBJ2-6, with D possibly matching TRBD2 (5 bases). This TCR came from a female donor in good health, enrolled as a control in a pregnancy study. The CDR3 reads CASSPTSSGANVLTF. The CDR3 coding sequence is TGTGCCAGCAGTCCTACTAGCTCTGGGGCCAACGTCCTGACTTTC.